Presented here are 3 T cell receptor beta chains from one specimen sequenced in a study of blood T cells in healthy people across ages (dated by TCRdb to the mid-2010s). Receptors were amplified or captured by 5' RACE. Sequencing was performed on an Illumina HiSeq 2500. A second PCR of roughly 7 to 11 cycles was performed with a sample-barcoded 5' primer and a J-beta primer mix. TCRdb took the public reads, trimmed them with fastp at Q25, ran MiXCR for clone calling and kept in-frame beta chains. Rows with a matching CDR3 protein are joined into one entry that keeps the most common DNA and genes. For this sample the table gives about 1,500,000 distinct CDR3 sequences, of which about 28% were detected only once. The ten biggest clones cover 7.7% of the sample. The material sequenced was blood. Every receptor here comes from a woman in her 30s in good health.

Note on this clonotype: At one end the junction does not follow the germline gene, possibly because of a read error. V usage is TRBV7-6 and J usage is TRBJ2-7, with 11 bases lining up with TRBD2. CDR1 is SGHVS, CDR2 FNYEAQ, per germline. The CDR3 consists of 15 residues. The CDR3 DNA reads TGTGCCTGCAGCTTCTTAGCGGGAGGGCCTGGAGAGCAGTACTTC. Encoded protein: CACSFLAGGPGEQYF.

This clonotype was counted only a few times. V gene TRBV5-6 combines with J gene TRBJ2-7; D not certain. The CDR3 is made up of 16 amino acids. CDR1 and CDR2 from the germline V gene are SGHDT and YYEEEE. V was pared by 4 bases and J by 2 bases, with 19 bases between. CDR3 sequence: CASSTAQWVRTYEQYF. CDR3 coding DNA: TGTGCCAGCAGCACCGCCCAGTGGGTCCGTACCTACGAGCAGTACTTC.

This clonotype was found a few times. For the CDR3, the DNA is TGTGCCACCAGCAGAGATTACGACAGGGCGAACACCGGGGAGCTGTTTTTT. This gives the protein CATSRDYDRANTGELFF. V and J are TRBV15 and TRBJ2-2; 7 bases fit TRBD1. Looked up from germline, CDR1 is LNHNV and CDR2 is YYDKDF (reference sequence). V dropped 0 bases and J dropped 0; count of bases not matched to a gene: 4. The CDR3 covers 17 residues.